This TCR beta chain stems from a study of patients and donors after allogeneic stem cell transplantation (dated by TCRdb to the early 2020s). Libraries were prepared through RT-PCR. Instrument on record: NextSeq 550. TCRdb took the public reads, trimmed them with fastp at Q25, ran MiXCR for clone calling and kept in-frame beta chains. Each CDR3 protein gets just one entry, which takes the most common genes and DNA from the rows behind it. Recorded for this sample are about 110,000 distinct CDR3 sequences; over 30% of them occurred a single time. The ten largest account for roughly 30% of the sample. In regard to this clonotype: Its recognized antigen is unknown. No much larger clone exists at a distance of one base, and base qualities are not known.

The CDR3 measures 15 amino acids from cysteine to phenylalanine. Just CDR3 DNA is preserved here, 45 bases in frame from base 1. At the junction V is shortened by 1 base and J by 4 bases, with 13 bases in between. The germline V gene provides CDR1 SGHTA and CDR2 FQGNSA. The sequence was collected from a human donor who was either an allogeneic HSCT recipient or a stem cell or donor lymphocyte infusion donor (not recorded which). It is not recorded whose cells these are; they may come from a transplant donor. Material: blood, either unsorted or a sorted T cell fraction (not recorded which). The V and J genes are TRBV7-2 and TRBJ1-1; the D gene is unclear. Read as DNA, the sequence is TGTGCCAGCAGCTTAGTGGGTCGGGCCACCACTGAAGCTTTCTTT. Its product reads: CASSLVGRATTEAFF. The variable domain in full, with residues beyond the CDR3 obtained from the reference TRBV7-2 and TRBJ1-1 genes, is GAGVSQSPSNKVTEKGKDVELRCDPISGHTALYWYRQSLGQGLEFLIYFQGNSAPDKSGLPSDRFSAERTGGSVSTLTIQRTQQEDSAVYLCASSLVGRATTEAFFGQGTRLTVV.